The rows below give T cell receptor beta chains drawn from one sample of a study of human T cells and chemical hapten exposure. TCRdb re-derived calls from the RACE reads in MiXCR, one entry per CDR3 protein. The table includes under 200,000 distinct CDR3 sequences, nearly 30% detected once. Sequencing was performed on whole blood, taken in connection with sensitization to the hapten diphenylcyclopropenone (DPC). These receptor sequences come from a woman aged 25-40 years with alopecia areata. Some clones in this sample may be carry-over from other donors' samples. CDR3s include the opening cysteine and the closing phenylalanine or tryptophan.

v_gene,len,j_gene,CDR3aa
TRBV21-1,13,TRBJ1-1,CASNTWVNTEAFF
TRBV7-6,16,TRBJ1-1,CASSSNLGAVVTEAFF
TRBV27,15,TRBJ2-5,CASSLRTSGTETQYF
TRBV28,15,TRBJ2-2,CATRTGALNTGELFF
TRBV28,12,TRBJ1-1,CASSLTYTEAFF
TRBV29-1,11,TRBJ2-5,CSVDISQTQYF
TRBV6-5,18,TRBJ1-6,CASSYGKKGSSYNSPLHF
TRBV7-2,14,TRBJ1-6,CASSQAGRNSPLHF
TRBV5-8,13,TRBJ1-4,CASSFRGSQRLFF
TRBV3-1,16,TRBJ2-7,CASSQEGQASSYEQYF
TRBV7-6,18,TRBJ2-4,CASSATYPGTLAKNIQYF